This T cell receptor (beta chain) was sequenced in a study of cytomegalovirus exposure and HLA in healthy donors. General observations from the study: As a later analysis revealed, most CMV-associated TCR beta chains appeared HLA-restricted. Immune exposure information available was restricted to CMV serostatus.

From germline, CDR1 is PRHDT and CDR2 FYEKMQ (reference sequence). V shed 3 bases and J shed 3 bases, with 15 bases lying between them. The CDR3 has 15 residues. This clone was detected once. Its antigen remains unknown. The PCR contained 60 Vbeta and 13 Jbeta primers. Sequencing was performed with immunoSEQ multiplex PCR; in TCRdb, only in-frame clones are kept and a portion is missing. The sample carries about 130,000 clones, 75% to 85% recorded once. This TCR came from a young man in good health and CMV-seropositive. Input material: PBMCs. V is TRBV13 and J is TRBJ2-7; D is perhaps TRBD1 (6 bases). The CDR3 DNA is TGTGCCAGCAGCTTGAGTCAGGGGATTTTCTACGAGCAGTACTTC. As protein: CASSLSQGIFYEQYF.